One sample yielded the 8 T cell receptor beta chains listed below, sequenced in a study of cytomegalovirus exposure and HLA in healthy donors. 60 Vbeta and 13 Jbeta primers were used in PCR. Some clones are missing from TCRdb's copy, which holds only in-frame ones; the method was immunoSEQ multiplex PCR. This table has hundreds of thousands of clones, around 80% appearing once. The sequenced sample consisted of PBMCs. The origin of the receptors is a woman aged 40 to 50 in good health and CMV-seronegative.

The chain employs TRBV5-1 and TRBJ2-1; the D gene is possibly TRBD1 (5 bases). The germline V gene encodes CDR1 SGHRS and CDR2 YFSETQ. The ends were cut back, 0 bases at V and 10 bases at J, with 17 bases in the middle. The CDR3 length is 15 residues. Written as DNA, the CDR3 is TGCGCCAGCAGCTTGGAGGTAGGGGCCGAGTTCGAGCAGTTCTTC. Translated: CASSLEVGAEFEQFF.

The rearrangement links TRBV5-1 to TRBJ2-3; D may be TRBD2 (6 bases). With 0 bases removed from V and 2 bases from J, the gap between germline ends came to 16 bases. This CDR3 has 17 amino acids. CDR1 and CDR2 from the germline V gene are SGHRS and YFSETQ. The CDR3 DNA follows: TGCGCCAGCAGCTTGGCCCGTTGGCGGGGCGACACAGATACGCAGTATTTT. The encoded protein is CASSLARWRGDTDTQYF.

V and J are TRBV6-5 and TRBJ2-7; D might be TRBD1 (5 bases). The V gene lost 8 bases and the J gene lost 0 bases, with 14 bases spanning the gap. Germline-derived CDR1 and CDR2 are MNHEY and SVGAGI. The CDR3 totals 14 residues. The chain's CDR3 is CASQLTGDSYEQYF. DNA for the CDR3: TGTGCCAGCCAGTTAACAGGAGACTCCTACGAGCAGTACTTC.

CDR3: CASSPSGHDTETQYF. The DNA for the CDR3 is TGTGCCAGCAGTCCTTCTGGACATGACACGGAGACCCAGTACTTC. The rearrangement uses TRBV6-5 and TRBJ2-5, with a tentative D call TRBD1 (5 bases). Germline-derived CDR1 and CDR2 are MNHEY and SVGAGI. V lost 5 bases to trimming and J lost 5 bases, with 18 bases between them. This CDR3 has 15 residues.

This clone was recorded a few times. The chain uses TRBV5-4 and TRBJ1-6; the D gene is possibly TRBD1 (5 bases). V lost 3 bases to trimming and J lost 6 bases, with 10 bases between them. Looked up from germline, CDR1 is SGHNT and CDR2 is YYREEE (reference sequence). This CDR3 is built from 14 residues. For the CDR3, the DNA is TGTGCCAGCAGCTACACGGGGGTTAATTCACCCCTCCACTTT. This translates into CASSYTGVNSPLHF.

This clone was seen only once. V is TRBV27 and J is TRBJ1-2, with TRBD1 matching over 8 bases. After removal of 10 bases from V and 0 bases from J, the junction contained 10 bases not matched to a gene. The CDR3 has 15 residues. Germline CDR1 MNHEY, CDR2 SMNVEV (reference sequence). CDR3 sequence: CATSDRGTANYGYTF. The CDR3 DNA is TGTGCCACCTCCGACAGGGGAACAGCTAACTATGGCTACACCTTC.

This clone came up a few times. The chain carries TRBV4-2 and TRBJ1-1; possible D gene TRBD1, 5 bases. Between the trimmed V and J ends, which lost 0 bases and 0 bases, there was a span of 11 bases. This CDR3 comprises 16 residues. The V gene's germline CDR1 is LGHNA and CDR2 YNFKEQ. CDR3 region: CASSQDTEGMNTEAFF. The CDR3 bases are TGTGCCAGCAGCCAAGATACGGAGGGGATGAACACTGAAGCTTTCTTT.

This clone came up once. The chain employs TRBV28 and TRBJ1-4, with 8 bases that match TRBD1. This CDR3 has 16 residues. Germline lookup yields CDR1 MDHEN and CDR2 SYDVKM. V lost 8 bases and J lost 0; bases outside the gene matches: 8. In nucleotides, the CDR3 is TGTGCCAGCGCCGGTGGACAGGGATCAACTAATGAAAAACTGTTTTTT. Translating it yields CASAGGQGSTNEKLFF.